The rows below give T cell receptor beta chains drawn from one sample of a study of blood T cell repertoires in COVID-19. Measured with immunoSEQ multiplex PCR; TCRdb has only the in-frame clones, and not every one. The table has 150,000 to 200,000 clones, more than 60% seen once. Sequencing used peripheral blood. The receptors derive from a man between 45 and 60 years old who had recovered from COVID-19. Each CDR3 is given with its conserved first and last residue. A D gene is named only where the DNA matches it firmly. Only part of the rows carry a size: once, few, many, or a class if the clone is expanded.

J gene: TRBJ2-7; clone size: .; D gene: TRBD1; V gene: TRBV29-1; CDR3 DNA: TGCAGCGCTGGGGAGGGACAGGGCGCCTCTAAGCAGTACTTC; CDR3 protein: CSAGEGQGASKQYF
J gene: TRBJ2-1; clone size: .; D gene: TRBD1; V gene: TRBV28; CDR3 DNA: TGTGCCAGCAGTCTAGGGACAGGGAGATACAATGAGCAGTTCTTC; CDR3 protein: CASSLGTGRYNEQFF
J gene: TRBJ1-1; clone size: .; D gene: TRBD1; V gene: TRBV7-2; CDR3 DNA: TGTGCCAGCAGCTTCGACAGGGTGACGAACACTGAAGCTTTCTTT; CDR3 protein: CASSFDRVTNTEAFF
J gene: TRBJ2-2; clone size: .; D gene: .; V gene: TRBV21-1; CDR3 DNA: TGTGCCAGCAGCAAAAGTAGTAGTAACGGGGAGCTGTTTTTT; CDR3 protein: CASSKSSSNGELFF
J gene: TRBJ1-5; clone size: .; D gene: .; V gene: TRBV3-1/TRBV3-2; CDR3 DNA: TGTGCCAGCAGCCGTGGAGGGCGCGAAGATCAGCCCCAGCATTTT; CDR3 protein: CASSRGGREDQPQHF
J gene: TRBJ2-5; clone size: .; D gene: .; V gene: TRBV7-9; CDR3 DNA: TGTGCCAGCAGCTTAGGTTACAGGGACGAGACCCAGTACTTC; CDR3 protein: CASSLGYRDETQYF
J gene: TRBJ1-1; clone size: .; D gene: .; V gene: TRBV20-1; CDR3 DNA: TGCAGTGCTAGTCGGCAGGGAGGGGGATTTGAAGCTTTCTTT; CDR3 protein: CSASRQGGGFEAFF
J gene: TRBJ1-1; clone size: few; D gene: TRBD1; V gene: TRBV29-1; CDR3 DNA: TGCAGCGTTGCTGTATTAGGAACAGGGGAGGAAGCTTTCTTT; CDR3 protein: CSVAVLGTGEEAFF
J gene: TRBJ2-2; clone size: .; D gene: .; V gene: TRBV7-9; CDR3 DNA: TGTGCCAGCAGCTTAGCAGGGGGTGCCGGGGAGCTGTTTTTT; CDR3 protein: CASSLAGGAGELFF
J gene: TRBJ2-1; clone size: once; D gene: .; V gene: TRBV7-9; CDR3 DNA: TGTGCCAGCAGCTTTGGACTACCTGGGCTCAATGAGCAGTTCTTC; CDR3 protein: CASSFGLPGLNEQFF
J gene: TRBJ1-5; clone size: once; D gene: TRBD1; V gene: TRBV2; CDR3 DNA: TGTGCCAGCAGCGTCCGGGACAGGTCAAGCCAGCCCCAGCATTTT; CDR3 protein: CASSVRDRSSQPQHF
J gene: TRBJ2-1; clone size: .; D gene: TRBD1; V gene: TRBV3-1/TRBV3-2; CDR3 DNA: TGTGCCAGCAGCGACGGACAGGTGCAGTTCTTC; CDR3 protein: CASSDGQVQFF
J gene: TRBJ2-1; clone size: .; D gene: TRBD1; V gene: TRBV24-1; CDR3 DNA: TGTGCCACCAGTGATTGGACAGGAGGAGGAAACTACAATGAGCAGTTCTTC; CDR3 protein: CATSDWTGGGNYNEQFF
J gene: TRBJ2-3; clone size: .; D gene: .; V gene: TRBV15; CDR3 DNA: TGTGCCACCAGCAGTAGCTACACAGATACGCAGTATTTT; CDR3 protein: CATSSSYTDTQYF
J gene: TRBJ1-5; clone size: .; D gene: .; V gene: TRBV5-1; CDR3 DNA: TGCGCCAGCAGCTTGGGGCCGGGCGGAAGGGGTCAGCCCCAGCATTTT; CDR3 protein: CASSLGPGGRGQPQHF
J gene: TRBJ1-5; clone size: few; D gene: TRBD1; V gene: TRBV4-3; CDR3 DNA: TGCGCCAGCAGCCAAGATTGGTTTCCGACAGGGGGTCTGGGCAATCAGCCCCAGCATTTT; CDR3 protein: CASSQDWFPTGGLGNQPQHF
J gene: TRBJ1-2; clone size: .; D gene: TRBD1; V gene: TRBV5-1; CDR3 DNA: TGCGCCAGCAGCTCAGAAGGACAGGCGCCCTATGGCTACACCTTC; CDR3 protein: CASSSEGQAPYGYTF
J gene: TRBJ2-3; clone size: .; D gene: .; V gene: TRBV4-3; CDR3 DNA: TGCGCCAGCAGCCGCTCCTCACAGGGCTCAGATACGCAGTATTTT; CDR3 protein: CASSRSSQGSDTQYF
J gene: TRBJ2-5; clone size: .; D gene: .; V gene: TRBV5-1; CDR3 DNA: TGCGCCAGCAGCTTGGCTAGCGATGAGACCCAGTACTTC; CDR3 protein: CASSLASDETQYF
J gene: TRBJ2-4; clone size: few; D gene: TRBD2; V gene: TRBV19; CDR3 DNA: TGTGCCAGTAGTGCCCGACTAGCGGGAGGGTCGGCGAACATTCAGTACTTC; CDR3 protein: CASSARLAGGSANIQYF
J gene: TRBJ1-5; clone size: .; D gene: .; V gene: TRBV12-5; CDR3 DNA: TGTGCTAGTGGTTCCAACAGGGAGCATCTCCCCAATCAGCCCCAGCATTTT; CDR3 protein: CASGSNREHLPNQPQHF
J gene: TRBJ1-1; clone size: .; D gene: .; V gene: TRBV7-9; CDR3 DNA: TGTGCCAGCAGCACACAGGGTTCCACTGAAGCTTTCTTT; CDR3 protein: CASSTQGSTEAFF
J gene: TRBJ1-2; clone size: .; D gene: .; V gene: TRBV28; CDR3 DNA: TGTGCCAGCAGTTTCGGGGGGCGGAACTATGGCTACACCTTC; CDR3 protein: CASSFGGRNYGYTF
J gene: TRBJ2-2; clone size: few; D gene: .; V gene: TRBV6-2/TRBV6-3; CDR3 DNA: TGTGCCAGCAGTAAAGAACGGGACACCGGGGAGCTGTTTTTT; CDR3 protein: CASSKERDTGELFF
J gene: TRBJ2-1; clone size: few; D gene: .; V gene: TRBV3-1/TRBV3-2; CDR3 DNA: TGTGCCAGCAGCCAAGAAGATAGGACAGTTTACAATGAGCAGTTCTTC; CDR3 protein: CASSQEDRTVYNEQFF
J gene: TRBJ1-2; clone size: .; D gene: TRBD1; V gene: TRBV5-4; CDR3 DNA: TGTGCCAGCAGCTTGGCCAGGGGGCTGGAGGGCTACACCTTC; CDR3 protein: CASSLARGLEGYTF
J gene: TRBJ2-5; clone size: few; D gene: TRBD1; V gene: TRBV9; CDR3 DNA: TGTGCCAGCACTCCTTCGGGGACAGGGGAAGAGACCCAGTACTTC; CDR3 protein: CASTPSGTGEETQYF
J gene: TRBJ1-1; clone size: .; D gene: .; V gene: TRBV3-1/TRBV3-2; CDR3 DNA: TGTGCCAGCAGCCAAGGCGCGACAATGAACACTGAAGCTTTCTTT; CDR3 protein: CASSQGATMNTEAFF
J gene: TRBJ2-2; clone size: .; D gene: TRBD2; V gene: TRBV29-1; CDR3 DNA: TGCAGCGTCACGACTAGCGGCAACGGGGAGCTGTTTTTT; CDR3 protein: CSVTTSGNGELFF
J gene: TRBJ2-7; clone size: .; D gene: .; V gene: TRBV27; CDR3 DNA: TGTGCCAGCAGTTTACCCCCCGCGGGAAGCATCTACGAGCAGTACTTC; CDR3 protein: CASSLPPAGSIYEQYF
J gene: TRBJ1-1; clone size: once; D gene: TRBD1; V gene: TRBV6-6; CDR3 DNA: TGTGCCAGCAGTTACAGCGGACAGGGTGAAGCTTTCTTT; CDR3 protein: CASSYSGQGEAFF
J gene: TRBJ2-7; clone size: .; D gene: TRBD1; V gene: TRBV30; CDR3 DNA: TGTGCCTGGAGTAGGGGACAGATACCTTACGAGCAGTACTTC; CDR3 protein: CAWSRGQIPYEQYF
J gene: TRBJ2-1; clone size: .; D gene: .; V gene: TRBV7-3; CDR3 DNA: TGTGCCAGCAGAGACGCCGGACTACCCCCCTTATTTTACAATGAGCAGTTCTTC; CDR3 protein: CASRDAGLPPLFYNEQFF
J gene: TRBJ2-1; clone size: .; D gene: TRBD1; V gene: TRBV27; CDR3 DNA: TGTGCCAGCAGTCCTGGGACAGGGGTTGGAAGCTCCTACAATGAGCAGTTCTTC; CDR3 protein: CASSPGTGVGSSYNEQFF
J gene: TRBJ2-3; clone size: once; D gene: .; V gene: TRBV18; CDR3 DNA: TGTGCCAGCTCTATGGGACTCAAGACAGATACGCAGTATTTT; CDR3 protein: CASSMGLKTDTQYF
J gene: TRBJ2-5; clone size: .; D gene: TRBD2; V gene: TRBV9; CDR3 DNA: TGTGCCAGCAGCGGCAGAGCGGGAGGGCCGCAAGAGACCCAGTACTTC; CDR3 protein: CASSGRAGGPQETQYF
J gene: TRBJ2-1; clone size: few; D gene: TRBD2; V gene: TRBV19; CDR3 DNA: TGTGCCAGTAGTTACCGGGAGGACAATGAGCAGTTCTTC; CDR3 protein: CASSYREDNEQFF
J gene: TRBJ1-1; clone size: .; D gene: .; V gene: TRBV29-1; CDR3 DNA: TGCAGCGTTGAAGATCCGGGAAGCCCTGAAGGGACTGAAGCTTTCTTT; CDR3 protein: CSVEDPGSPEGTEAFF
J gene: TRBJ1-2; clone size: .; D gene: .; V gene: TRBV6-5; CDR3 DNA: TGTGCCAGCAGGGACAAAGCAAGCGGCTACACCTTC; CDR3 protein: CASRDKASGYTF
J gene: TRBJ2-1; clone size: once; D gene: TRBD2; V gene: TRBV5-1; CDR3 DNA: TGCGCCAGCAGCTTGTCGGGGACTAGCGGGGCCAATGAGCAGTTCTTC; CDR3 protein: CASSLSGTSGANEQFF
J gene: TRBJ1-2; clone size: .; D gene: TRBD1; V gene: TRBV25-1; CDR3 DNA: TGTGCCAGCAGTGGCGTCCTCGGGACAGTGCAGTTTGGTGGCTACACCTTC; CDR3 protein: CASSGVLGTVQFGGYTF
J gene: TRBJ2-1; clone size: few; D gene: .; V gene: TRBV5-8; CDR3 DNA: TGTGCCAGCAGCTTCCCTAAGGAGGAGTATTACAACAATGAGCAGTTCTTC; CDR3 protein: CASSFPKEEYYNNEQFF
J gene: TRBJ2-7; clone size: .; D gene: .; V gene: TRBV5-4; CDR3 DNA: TGTGCCAGCAGCTTCCAACAAACAGGGATCTACGAGCAGTACTTC; CDR3 protein: CASSFQQTGIYEQYF
J gene: TRBJ2-1; clone size: .; D gene: .; V gene: TRBV9; CDR3 DNA: TGTGCCAGCGGTCGCCTAGCCACATTGGGGGGGCAGTTCTTC; CDR3 protein: CASGRLATLGGQFF
J gene: TRBJ1-1; clone size: .; D gene: .; V gene: TRBV18; CDR3 DNA: TGTGCCAGCTCACCACCTCTCCTGAGCGGCTTTGAAGCTTTCTTT; CDR3 protein: CASSPPLLSGFEAFF
J gene: TRBJ2-2; clone size: .; D gene: .; V gene: TRBV14; CDR3 DNA: TGTGCCAGCAGCTACGGGTCAACCGGGGAGCTGTTTTTT; CDR3 protein: CASSYGSTGELFF
J gene: TRBJ2-7; clone size: .; D gene: TRBD2; V gene: TRBV27; CDR3 DNA: TGTGCCAGCAGTTCTACTAGCGGGAGCTACGAGCAGTACTTC; CDR3 protein: CASSSTSGSYEQYF
J gene: TRBJ2-7; clone size: few; D gene: TRBD2; V gene: TRBV27; CDR3 DNA: TGTGCCAGCAGTTTGGTCCCTAGCGGGCTTAGCTACGAGCAGTACTTC; CDR3 protein: CASSLVPSGLSYEQYF
J gene: TRBJ2-3; clone size: .; D gene: TRBD2; V gene: TRBV11-2; CDR3 DNA: TGTGCCAGCAGCTTAAGGCTAGCGGGAGGGCTAGGCACAGATACGCAGTATTTT; CDR3 protein: CASSLRLAGGLGTDTQYF
J gene: TRBJ2-1; clone size: .; D gene: .; V gene: TRBV7-2; CDR3 DNA: TGTGCCAGCAGCTCGAGCGTGTGGGGGCTCAATGAGCAGTTCTTC; CDR3 protein: CASSSSVWGLNEQFF
J gene: TRBJ2-1; clone size: .; D gene: .; V gene: TRBV28; CDR3 DNA: TGTGCCAGCAGTGCCCCAGCAAGGAGGGGGCTGTTCTTC; CDR3 protein: CASSAPARRGLFF
J gene: TRBJ1-1; clone size: .; D gene: .; V gene: TRBV6-5; CDR3 DNA: TGTGCCAGCAGCTCTGAGGGGGTGTTGACTGAAGCTTTCTTT; CDR3 protein: CASSSEGVLTEAFF
J gene: TRBJ2-7; clone size: .; D gene: .; V gene: TRBV6-2/TRBV6-3; CDR3 DNA: TGTGCCAGCAGTTTTCGACAGGTCTCCCTTCACTACGAGCAGTACTTC; CDR3 protein: CASSFRQVSLHYEQYF
J gene: TRBJ2-3; clone size: .; D gene: .; V gene: TRBV29-1; CDR3 DNA: TGCAGCGTTGAGTACACAGATACGCAGTATTTT; CDR3 protein: CSVEYTDTQYF
J gene: TRBJ2-5; clone size: .; D gene: .; V gene: TRBV24-1; CDR3 DNA: TGTGCCACCAGTGACCCGGATGGAGGGGCGGAGACCCAGTACTTC; CDR3 protein: CATSDPDGGAETQYF
J gene: TRBJ1-2; clone size: once; D gene: .; V gene: TRBV3-1/TRBV3-2; CDR3 DNA: TGTGCCAGCAGCCAAGATAGGACAGTAAACTATGGCTACACCTTC; CDR3 protein: CASSQDRTVNYGYTF
J gene: TRBJ2-7; clone size: .; D gene: .; V gene: TRBV13; CDR3 DNA: TGTGCCAGCAGCTCCTATAGACAGCCCTACGAGCAGTACTTC; CDR3 protein: CASSSYRQPYEQYF
J gene: TRBJ1-2; clone size: .; D gene: .; V gene: TRBV2; CDR3 DNA: TGTGCCAGCAGTGGTACAGGTTCTAACTATGGCTACACCTTC; CDR3 protein: CASSGTGSNYGYTF
J gene: TRBJ2-1; clone size: .; D gene: .; V gene: TRBV10-1; CDR3 DNA: TGCGCCAGCAGTGAGCTTGGCAGGGGTGGTTCCTACAATGAGCAGTTCTTC; CDR3 protein: CASSELGRGGSYNEQFF
J gene: TRBJ1-2; clone size: .; D gene: .; V gene: TRBV30; CDR3 DNA: TGTTGTTGGAGGGACCGCAAATTAAACTATGGCTACACCTTC; CDR3 protein: CCWRDRKLNYGYTF